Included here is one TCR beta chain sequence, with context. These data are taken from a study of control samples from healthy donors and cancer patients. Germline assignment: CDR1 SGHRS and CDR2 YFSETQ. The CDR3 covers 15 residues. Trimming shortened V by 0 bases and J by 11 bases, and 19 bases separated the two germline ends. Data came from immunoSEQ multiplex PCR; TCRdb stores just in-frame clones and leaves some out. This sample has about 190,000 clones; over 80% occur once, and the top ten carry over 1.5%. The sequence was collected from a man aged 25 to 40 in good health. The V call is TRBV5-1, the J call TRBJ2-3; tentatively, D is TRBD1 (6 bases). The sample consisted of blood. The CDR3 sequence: CASSLAGQNAHMQYF. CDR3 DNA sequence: TGCGCCAGCAGCTTGGCTGGACAGAACGCGCATATGCAGTATTTT.